A selection of T cell receptor beta chains follows, all from one sample in a study of sequential checkpoint blockade in melanoma. Repertoires were generated with immunoSEQ multiplex PCR, while TCRdb's copy carries only in-frame clones and drops some. The data hold approximately 4,000 clones, with about 60% observed a single time. The specimen comprised CD8+ T cells sorted from blood (inferred from file names), sampled from a patient given nivolumab and ipilimumab in sequence. Every receptor here comes from a human donor with melanoma. Each CDR3 is given with its conserved first and last residue. A D gene is named only where the DNA matches it firmly. Clone sizes are given selectively: once, few, many, or a class where the clone is expanded.

NA,TRBJ1-2,NA,TRBV7-9,TGTGCCAGCAGCTTCGGAGTTACTTATGGCTACACCTTC,CASSFGVTYGYTF
NA,TRBJ2-7,TRBD1,TRBV29-1,TGCAGCGTCCAAGGACAGGGCTACGAGCAGTACTTC,CSVQGQGYEQYF
medium-sized,TRBJ2-2,TRBD1,TRBV9,TGTGCCAGCAGCGCCGGGACAGGCGCTGTAGGGTCGAACACCGGGGAGCTGTTTTTT,CASSAGTGAVGSNTGELFF
NA,TRBJ1-2,NA,TRBV27,TGTGCCAGCAGTTTTTCGCAGGGGTCTGGCTACACCTTC,CASSFSQGSGYTF
once,TRBJ2-7,NA,TRBV7-6,TGTGCCAGCAGCTCCCCCCAGGGGGGCTGGGAGCAGTACTTC,CASSSPQGGWEQYF
few,TRBJ2-1,TRBD1,TRBV4-1,TGCGCCAGCAGCAGGACAGGGTCATACAATGAGCAGTTCTTC,CASSRTGSYNEQFF
NA,TRBJ2-7,NA,TRBV5-6,TGTGCCAGCAGCTTCGGGCAGGGGTTCTACGAGCAGTACTTC,CASSFGQGFYEQYF
NA,TRBJ1-3,TRBD1,TRBV7-9,TGTGCCAGCAGTTCCGGGACAGGGCTAAACACCATATATTTT,CASSSGTGLNTIYF
NA,TRBJ2-7,TRBD2,TRBV29-1,TGCAGCGTTGTAATAGCGGGAGTCGTCGAGCAGTACTTC,CSVVIAGVVEQYF
NA,TRBJ1-4,TRBD1,TRBV9,TGTGCCAGCAGCCCGACAACAGGGGGCGGTGAAAAACTGTTTTTT,CASSPTTGGGEKLFF
NA,TRBJ1-4,NA,TRBV7-8,TGTGCCAGCAGCTTAGCGGGGGCCGCCAATGAAAAACTGTTTTTT,CASSLAGAANEKLFF
NA,TRBJ2-1,NA,TRBV7-9,TGTGCCAGCAGCTTAGCGCGGTATGAGCAGTTCTTC,CASSLARYEQFF
NA,TRBJ2-7,TRBD1,TRBV29-1,TGCAGCGTTGAGGCACAGGGGGCTGGGGAGCAGTACTTC,CSVEAQGAGEQYF
NA,TRBJ1-3,NA,TRBV5-4,TGTGCCAGCAGCGGACCCGGGACTTTGAACCCTTCTGCCTCTGGAAACACCATATATTTT,CASSGPGTLNPSASGNTIYF
NA,TRBJ2-7,NA,TRBV7-9,TGTGCCAGCAGCCAGCAATGGCGGGACGGGGCCTACGAGCAGTACTTC,CASSQQWRDGAYEQYF
NA,TRBJ2-7,TRBD1,TRBV27,TGTGCCAGCAGTTTCGGGACAGGGGCCTACGAGCAGTACTTC,CASSFGTGAYEQYF
NA,TRBJ1-5,NA,TRBV19,TGTGCCAGTAGTATAGTCAAAGCTAGCAATCAGCCCCAGCATTTT,CASSIVKASNQPQHF